This T cell receptor beta chain originates from a study of T cell responses to AZD1222 COVID-19 vaccine. The germline CDR1 and CDR2 sequences are MNHEY and SVGEGT. The CDR3 has 14 residues. With 6 bases removed from V and 4 bases from J, the gap between germline ends came to 14 bases. Some clones are missing from TCRdb's copy, which holds only in-frame ones; the method was immunoSEQ multiplex PCR. Of around 130,000 clones listed, roughly 90% are singletons. The study's findings and limits: Seropositive AZD1222 recipients at baseline numbered only five or six. White British donors predominated, females outnumbered males, and clonal diversity was possibly underestimated. Spike-specific TCR breadth and depth rose after two AZD1222 doses. Spike as a whole was targeted by vaccine-associated CD4 TCRs, dominant at 160-218 and 743-854.

In regard to this clone: The antigen is undetermined.

The chain is built from TRBV6-2 or TRBV6-3 and TRBJ2-3; D may be TRBD2 (7 bases). The origin of this receptor is an adult who received the AZD1222 COVID-19 vaccine. Sequences were derived from peripheral blood, sampled 28 days after the second AZD1222 dose. CDR3 DNA: TGTGCCAGCAGCCCAGGCGGGGGCCCAGATACGCAGTATTTT. Residues: CASSPGGGPDTQYF.